This T cell receptor beta chain is drawn from a study of T cells in women clearing cervical HPV infection. Clones were read by immunoSEQ multiplex PCR, and TCRdb kept only the in-frame ones, dropping some. This table lists roughly 18,000 clones. The CDR3 has 15 residues. Germline-derived CDR1 and CDR2 are DFQATT and SNEGSKA (reference sequence). The germline V and J ends were trimmed by 1 base and 4 bases, with 15 bases remaining between them. For this clone: With the read ending 3 residues before the CDR3 end, the germline J gene is used to fill in that end.

Input material: blood buffy coat. The receptor was isolated from a woman aged 18-70 years with a cervical HPV16 infection that either progressed to CIN3+ or cleared (not recorded which). This rearrangement joins TRBV20-1 to TRBJ2-3, with a weak D call TRBD2 (5 bases). The DNA read from the CDR3 is TGCAGTGCTAGAGCCCAGCGGAGCGGATCAGATACG. Translation gives CSARAQRSGSDT. The entire CDR3 protein reads CSARAQRSGSDTQYF.